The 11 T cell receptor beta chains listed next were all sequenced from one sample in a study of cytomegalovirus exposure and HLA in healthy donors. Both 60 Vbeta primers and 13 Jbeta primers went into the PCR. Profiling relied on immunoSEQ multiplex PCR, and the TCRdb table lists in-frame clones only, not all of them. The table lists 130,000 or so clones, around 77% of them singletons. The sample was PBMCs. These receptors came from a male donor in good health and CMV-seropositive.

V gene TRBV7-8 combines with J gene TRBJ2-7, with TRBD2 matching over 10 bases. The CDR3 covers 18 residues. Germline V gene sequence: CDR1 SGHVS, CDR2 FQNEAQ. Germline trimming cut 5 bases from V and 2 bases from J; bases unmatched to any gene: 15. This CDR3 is CASSDSPGTSVYPYEQYF. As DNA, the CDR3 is TGTGCCAGCAGCGACTCTCCCGGGACTAGCGTTTACCCCTACGAGCAGTACTTC.

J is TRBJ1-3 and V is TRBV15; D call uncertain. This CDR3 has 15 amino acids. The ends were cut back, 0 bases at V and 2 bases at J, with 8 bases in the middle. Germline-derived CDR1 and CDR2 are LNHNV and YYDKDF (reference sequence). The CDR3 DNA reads TGTGCCACCAGCAGAGATCTTTCCCCTGGAAACACCATATATTTT. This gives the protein CATSRDLSPGNTIYF.

The CDR3: CASSTRGGLYEQYF. For the CDR3, the DNA is TGTGCCAGTAGTACGCGGGGGGGCCTCTACGAGCAGTACTTC. The chain links TRBV19 to TRBJ2-7; 9 nucleotides match TRBD2. V shed 4 bases and J 3 bases; nucleotides not matched to a gene: 4. CDR3 size: 14 residues. Germline CDR1 and CDR2: LNHDA and SQIVND (reference sequence).

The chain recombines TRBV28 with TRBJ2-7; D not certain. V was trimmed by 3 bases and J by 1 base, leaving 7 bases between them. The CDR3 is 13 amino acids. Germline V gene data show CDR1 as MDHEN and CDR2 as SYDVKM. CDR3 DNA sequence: TGTGCCAGCAGTTTTTCCCCTTCCTACGAGCAGTACTTC. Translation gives CASSFSPSYEQYF.

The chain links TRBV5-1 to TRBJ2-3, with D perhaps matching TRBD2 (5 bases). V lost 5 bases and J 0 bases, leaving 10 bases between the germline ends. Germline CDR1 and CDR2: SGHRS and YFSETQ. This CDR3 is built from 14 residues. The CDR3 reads CASRGSYSTDTQYF. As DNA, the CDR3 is TGCGCCAGCAGAGGGAGTTATAGCACAGATACGCAGTATTTT.

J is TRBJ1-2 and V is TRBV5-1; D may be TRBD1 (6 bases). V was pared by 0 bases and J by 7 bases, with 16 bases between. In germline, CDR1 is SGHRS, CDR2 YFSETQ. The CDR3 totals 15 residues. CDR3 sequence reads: CASSLGAGAESGYTF. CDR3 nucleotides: TGCGCCAGCAGCTTGGGGGCAGGGGCTGAATCTGGCTACACCTTC.

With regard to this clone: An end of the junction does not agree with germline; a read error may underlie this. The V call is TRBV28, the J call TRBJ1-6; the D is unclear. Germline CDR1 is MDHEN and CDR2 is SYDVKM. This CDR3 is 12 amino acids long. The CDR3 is CASRFPNSPLHF. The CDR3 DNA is TGTGCCAGCCGTTTCCCGAATTCACCCCTCCACTTT.

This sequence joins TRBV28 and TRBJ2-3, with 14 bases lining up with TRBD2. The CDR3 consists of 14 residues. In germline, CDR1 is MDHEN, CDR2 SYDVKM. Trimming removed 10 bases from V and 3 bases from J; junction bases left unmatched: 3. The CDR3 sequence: CAIGTSGRTDTQYF. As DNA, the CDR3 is TGTGCCATCGGGACTAGCGGGAGAACAGATACGCAGTATTTT.

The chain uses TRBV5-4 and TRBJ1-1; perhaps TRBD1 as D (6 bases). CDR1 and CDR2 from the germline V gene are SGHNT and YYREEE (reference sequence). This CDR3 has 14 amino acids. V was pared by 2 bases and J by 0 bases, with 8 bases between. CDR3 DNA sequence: TGTGCCAGCAGCTTTGGACAGTTGAACACTGAAGCTTTCTTT. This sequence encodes CASSFGQLNTEAFF.

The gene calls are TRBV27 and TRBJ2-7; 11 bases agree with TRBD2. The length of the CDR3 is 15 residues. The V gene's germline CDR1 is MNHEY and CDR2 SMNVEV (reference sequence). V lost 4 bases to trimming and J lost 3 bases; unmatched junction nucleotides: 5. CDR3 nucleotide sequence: TGTGCCAGCAGTTCGAAGGGACTAGCGGTCTACGAGCAGTACTTC. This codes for CASSSKGLAVYEQYF.

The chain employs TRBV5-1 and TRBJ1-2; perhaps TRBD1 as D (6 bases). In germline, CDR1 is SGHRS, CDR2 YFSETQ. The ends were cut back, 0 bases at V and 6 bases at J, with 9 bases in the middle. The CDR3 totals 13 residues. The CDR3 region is CASSLEQGDGYTF. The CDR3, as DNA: TGCGCCAGCAGCTTGGAACAGGGTGATGGCTACACCTTC.